This T cell receptor (beta chain) emerged from a study of T cells after yellow fever vaccination. TCRdb re-called the 5' RACE reads through MiXCR, storing one row per CDR3 protein. The profile covers over 300,000 distinct CDR3 sequences, with about 3.5% appearing a single time and about a quarter taken by the ten largest. CDR1 and CDR2 from the germline V gene are SGHRS and YFSETQ. The V gene end was trimmed by 2 bases and the J gene end by 6 bases; junction bases not matched to a gene: 5. The CDR3 extends over 14 amino acids. This clonotype has a handful of counts. This sample comprised PBMCs, obtained on the day of the yellow fever booster vaccination. The gene calls are TRBV5-1 and TRBJ1-5; 7 nucleotides line up with TRBD1. The receptor was derived from a man younger than 35 who received the YFV17D yellow fever vaccine. The DNA of the CDR3 is TGCGCCAGCAGCTTCGAAGGGGGCCCTCAGCCCCAGCATTTT. This gives the protein CASSFEGGPQPQHF. The variable domain in full, completed from reference TRBV5-1 and TRBJ1-5, reads KAGVTQTPRYLIKTRGQQVTLSCSPISGHRSVSWYQQTPGQGLQFLFEYFSETQRNKGNFPGRFSGRQFSNSRSEMNVSTLELGDSALYLCASSFEGGPQPQHFGDGTRLSIL.